The T cell receptor (beta chain) described here comes from a study of spatial heterogeneity in lung cancer. Overall study: PBMC samples from follow-up, where available, were sequenced a median of approximately 24 months after resection. Across the raw uncorrected reads, a unique TCR and UMI combination was observed, on average, more than ten times. Study-wide points: Whereas they appeared in blood less at follow-up, ubiquitous expanded tumor TCRs appeared there more at resection.

MiXCR, run by TCRdb on the 5' RACE reads, gives a single entry per CDR3 protein. The sample lists about 120,000 distinct CDR3 sequences; over 9% were seen once. Time point given: blood at routine non-recurrence follow-up after resection. Tumor, nontumor lung or frozen PBMC supplied whole RNA that was sequenced unsorted. With respect to this clonotype: Its antigen is currently unknown.

Germline lookup yields CDR1 SGHRS and CDR2 YFSETQ. The CDR3 is 15 amino acids. The J segment lost 6 bases and the V segment lost 2 bases, leaving 7 bases of the junction unmatched. The sample consisted of PBMCs, taken at follow-up. V usage is TRBV5-1 and J usage is TRBJ2-1; the match to TRBD1 covers 8 bases. The sequence was collected from a male donor with early-stage non-small cell lung cancer. For the CDR3, the DNA is TGCGCCAGCAGCTTACCGGGACAGGAAACCAATGAGCAGTTCTTC. The encoded protein is CASSLPGQETNEQFF.